This T cell receptor beta chain was obtained from a study of blood T cell repertoires in COVID-19. The CDR3 has 14 amino acids. Germline CDR1 is MDHEN and CDR2 is SYDVKM. The V end lost 8 bases, the J end lost 1 base, and 12 bases lay between the germline ends. Some clones are missing from TCRdb's copy, which holds only in-frame ones; the method was immunoSEQ multiplex PCR. The repertoire includes about 230,000 clones, over 85% of them detected once, and less than 4% sits in the top ten. V usage is TRBV28 and J usage is TRBJ1-5, with D tentatively TRBD1 (5 bases). Sequencing was carried out using PBMCs or T cells enriched from blood (not recorded which). The receptor's source is a woman younger than 45 with acute COVID-19. The CDR3, as DNA: TGTGCCAGCCGGGCGGGGGGAAGCAATCAGCCCCAGCATTTT. Protein product: CASRAGGSNQPQHF. The complete variable domain, with remaining parts taken from reference TRBV28 and TRBJ1-5, reads DVKVTQSSRYLVKRTGEKVFLECVQDMDHENMFWYRQDPGLGLRLIYFSYDVKMKEKGDIPEGYSVSREKKERFSLILESASTNQTSMYLCASRAGGSNQPQHFGDGTRLSIL.